This TCR beta chain was captured by sequencing in a study of OX40 agonist ivuxolimab in advanced cancers. Study-wide context: Ivuxolimab was a fully human IgG2 agonistic monoclonal antibody targeting the costimulatory receptor OX40 (CD134). Intravenous ivuxolimab was administered to patients every 2 weeks at six dose levels: 0.01, 0.1, 0.3, 1.5, 3 and 10 mg/kg. Among the roughly 50 dose-escalation patients, about 20 had hepatocellular carcinoma, roughly 15 melanoma, 9 renal cell carcinoma and 9 head and neck cancer. A male proportion of roughly 85% and a mean age of around 60 years, ranging from 23 to 79, were recorded for the dose-escalation cohort. Patients were allowed to have had prior anti-PD-1, anti-PD-L1 or anti-CTLA-4 therapy, and about 40% of the dose-escalation patients had been treated with checkpoint inhibitors. Three dose-escalation patients achieved partial responses, one with hepatocellular carcinoma and two with cutaneous melanoma. Peripheral TCRbeta sequencing aimed to test whether ivuxolimab altered TCR sequence diversity and caused clonal T-cell expansion. The paper describes the monotherapy dose-escalation part (N of about 52 patients) of the phase I trial of ivuxolimab. Broader findings and caveats from the paper: In the 0.1-3.0 mg/kg groups, partial responders were among the patients with the lowest normalized peripheral clonal expansion, particularly in CD8+ T cells. The antigen specificity of the clonally expanded peripheral T cells was not determined. Low levels of normalized T-cell clonal expansion were also shown by some nonresponding patients. After ivuxolimab, CD8+ T cells had more expanded clones than CD4+ T cells on average. At doses of 0.1 to 3.0 mg/kg, clonal expansion of both CD4+ and CD8+ blood T cells was observed from baseline to week 6.

A remark on this clone: Its antigen is still unknown. Within one base of it there is no much larger clone, and no base qualities were kept.

Patients with autoimmune disease history or receiving systemic immunosuppression were excluded from the trial. In every dose cohort, peripheral blood was drawn for TCR sequencing at baseline, cycle 4 day 1, and cycle 7 day 1. The samples were drawn from a first-in-human, open-label, multicenter phase I dose-escalation trial of ivuxolimab. Adults with locally advanced or metastatic head and neck squamous cell, hepatocellular, melanoma or renal cell carcinoma were enrolled in the trial. Before TCR sequencing, CD4+ and CD8+ T cells were separately sorted from peripheral blood. Genomic DNA was isolated from the sorted cells so that the TCRbeta CDR3 region could be sequenced. The immunoSEQ Assay was used to sequence the TCRbeta CDR3 regions. TCRdb took this table from immuneACCESS and kept in-frame rearrangements with V and J called. Such tables lack part of the clones; where checked against another copy, unresolved V genes explain under half of the gap, and the rest is unexplained. The sample data list 70,000 or so clones, and 85% to 90% of these were observed just once. The ten largest clones add up to nearly 8% of the sample.

Sequences SGDLS (CDR1) and YYNGEE (CDR2) are obtained from the germline V gene. For this chain, trimming is 0 bases at the V end and 0 bases at the J end, and the number of junction bases without a gene match is 16. The CDR3 goes from the cysteine to the phenylalanine over 21 residues. Here the CDR3 DNA is all that survives: 63 bases in frame from base 1. The chain is encoded by TRBV9 joined to TRBJ2-1, with 9 middle bases fitting TRBD2. The source was CD4+ or CD8+ T cells sorted from blood, collected in a trial of the OX40 agonist ivuxolimab. This clonotype was obtained from an adult with an advanced solid tumor such as melanoma, head and neck, liver or kidney cancer. The sequence in DNA is TGTGCCAGCAGCGTAGGCTTGGGTTCAAGCGGGAGGCCCAGCTCCTACAATGAGCAGTTCTTC. It codes for CASSVGLGSSGRPSSYNEQFF.